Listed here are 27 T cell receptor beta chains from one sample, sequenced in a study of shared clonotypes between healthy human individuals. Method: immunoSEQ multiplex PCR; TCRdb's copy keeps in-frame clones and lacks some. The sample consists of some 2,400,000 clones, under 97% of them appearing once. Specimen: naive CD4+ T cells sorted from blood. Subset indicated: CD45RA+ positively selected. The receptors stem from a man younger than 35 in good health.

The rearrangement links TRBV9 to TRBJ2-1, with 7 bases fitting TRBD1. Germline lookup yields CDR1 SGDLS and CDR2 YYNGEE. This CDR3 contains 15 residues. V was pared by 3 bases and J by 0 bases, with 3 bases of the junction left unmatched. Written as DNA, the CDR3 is TGTGCCAGCAGCGCGACAGGGACCTCCTACAATGAGCAGTTCTTC. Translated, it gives CASSATGTSYNEQFF.

CDR3: CASSESGATDTQYF. The CDR3 coding sequence is TGCGCCAGCAGCGAGAGCGGGGCCACAGATACGCAGTATTTT. V usage is TRBV5-1 and J usage is TRBJ2-3; TRBD2 agrees at 7 bases. Germline CDR1 reads SGHRS; CDR2 reads YFSETQ. The trim removed 4 bases at V and 2 bases at J, leaving 4 bases unmatched. The CDR3 has 14 amino acids. The full variable domain, completed using reference TRBV5-1 and TRBJ2-3, is KAGVTQTPRYLIKTRGQQVTLSCSPISGHRSVSWYQQTPGQGLQFLFEYFSETQRNKGNFPGRFSGRQFSNSRSEMNVSTLELGDSALYLCASSESGATDTQYFGPGTRLTVL.

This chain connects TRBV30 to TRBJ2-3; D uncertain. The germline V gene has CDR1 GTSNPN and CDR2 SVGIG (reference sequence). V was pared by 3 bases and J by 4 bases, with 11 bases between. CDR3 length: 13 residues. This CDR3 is CAWSPGSPDTQYF. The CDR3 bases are TGTGCCTGGAGCCCAGGAAGCCCAGATACGCAGTATTTT.

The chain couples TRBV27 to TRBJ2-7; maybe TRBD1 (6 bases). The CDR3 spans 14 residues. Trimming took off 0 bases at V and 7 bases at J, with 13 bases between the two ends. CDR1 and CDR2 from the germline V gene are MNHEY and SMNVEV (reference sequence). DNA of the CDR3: TGTGCCAGCAGTTTATCGGTGGGGGCCTTGGAGCAGTACTTC. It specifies CASSLSVGALEQYF.

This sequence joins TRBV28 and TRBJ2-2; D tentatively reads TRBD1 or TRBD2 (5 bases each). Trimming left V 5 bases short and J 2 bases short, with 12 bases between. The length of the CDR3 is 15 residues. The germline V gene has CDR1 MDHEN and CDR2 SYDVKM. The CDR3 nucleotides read TGTGCCAGCAGTCCCGGGACCACTAACACCGGGGAGCTGTTTTTT. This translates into CASSPGTTNTGELFF.

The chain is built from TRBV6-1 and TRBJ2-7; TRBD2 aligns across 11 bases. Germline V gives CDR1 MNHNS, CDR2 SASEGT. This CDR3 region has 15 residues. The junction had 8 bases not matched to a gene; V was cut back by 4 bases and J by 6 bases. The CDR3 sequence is CASSGRLAGSLEQYF. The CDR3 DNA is TGTGCCAGCAGTGGTAGACTAGCGGGATCCCTCGAGCAGTACTTC.

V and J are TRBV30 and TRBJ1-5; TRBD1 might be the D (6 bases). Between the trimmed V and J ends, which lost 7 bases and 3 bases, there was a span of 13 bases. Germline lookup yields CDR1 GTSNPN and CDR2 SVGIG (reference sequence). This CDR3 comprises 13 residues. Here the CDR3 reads CAYTGTPNQPQHF. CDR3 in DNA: TGTGCCTACACAGGGACCCCCAATCAGCCCCAGCATTTT. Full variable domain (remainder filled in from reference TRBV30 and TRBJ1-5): SQTIHQWPATLVQPVGSPLSLECTVEGTSNPNLYWYRQAAGRGLQLLFYSVGIGQISSEVPQNLSASRPQDRQFILSSKKLLLSDSGFYLCAYTGTPNQPQHFGDGTRLSIL.

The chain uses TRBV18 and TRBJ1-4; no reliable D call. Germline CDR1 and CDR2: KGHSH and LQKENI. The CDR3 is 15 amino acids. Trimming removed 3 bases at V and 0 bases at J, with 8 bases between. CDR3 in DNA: TGTGCCAGCTCACCTCAGACTGCAACTAATGAAAAACTGTTTTTT. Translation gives CASSPQTATNEKLFF.

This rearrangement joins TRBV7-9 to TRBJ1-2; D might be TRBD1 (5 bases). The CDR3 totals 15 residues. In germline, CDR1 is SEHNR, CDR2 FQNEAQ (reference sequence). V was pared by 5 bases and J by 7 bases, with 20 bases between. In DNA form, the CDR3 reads TGTGCCAGCAGCCCGGCGGGGGGTCTAGCCGGTGGCTACACCTTC. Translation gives CASSPAGGLAGGYTF. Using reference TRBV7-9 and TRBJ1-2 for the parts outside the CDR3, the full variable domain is DTGVSQNPRHKITKRGQNVTFRCDPISEHNRLYWYRQTLGQGPEFLTYFQNEAQLEKSRLLSDRFSAERPKGSFSTLEIQRTEQGDSAMYLCASSPAGGLAGGYTFGSGTRLTVV.

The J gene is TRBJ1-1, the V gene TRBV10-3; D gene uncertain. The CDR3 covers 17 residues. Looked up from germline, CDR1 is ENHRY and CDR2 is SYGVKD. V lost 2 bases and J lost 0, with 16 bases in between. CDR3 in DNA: TGTGCCATCAGTGAGACTAGGACCGGAGGAATGAACACTGAAGCTTTCTTT. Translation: CAISETRTGGMNTEAFF.

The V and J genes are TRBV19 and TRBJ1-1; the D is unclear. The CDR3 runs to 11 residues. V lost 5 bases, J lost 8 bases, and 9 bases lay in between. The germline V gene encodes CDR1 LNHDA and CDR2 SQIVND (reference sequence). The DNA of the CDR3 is TGTGCCAGTAGTGGGCAGAAAGAAGCTTTCTTT. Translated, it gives CASSGQKEAFF.

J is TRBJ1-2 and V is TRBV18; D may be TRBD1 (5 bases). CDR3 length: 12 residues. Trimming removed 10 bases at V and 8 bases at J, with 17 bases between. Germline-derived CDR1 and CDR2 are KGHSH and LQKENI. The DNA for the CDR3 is TGTGCCAACCAGGGAGAGGCCCCGGGCTACACCTTC. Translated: CANQGEAPGYTF.

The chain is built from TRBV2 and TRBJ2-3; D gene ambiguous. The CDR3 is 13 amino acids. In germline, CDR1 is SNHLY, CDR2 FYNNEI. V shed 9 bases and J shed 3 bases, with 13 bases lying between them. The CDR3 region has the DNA TGTGCCAGTGACTCCCGGCTGACAGATACGCAGTATTTT. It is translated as CASDSRLTDTQYF.

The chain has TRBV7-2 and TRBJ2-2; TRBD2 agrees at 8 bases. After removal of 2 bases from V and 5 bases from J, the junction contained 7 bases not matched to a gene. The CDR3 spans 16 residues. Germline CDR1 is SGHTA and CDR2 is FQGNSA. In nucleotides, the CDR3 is TGTGCCAGCAGCTTAATTGCGGGAGGAGGGACCGGGGAGCTGTTTTTT. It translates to CASSLIAGGGTGELFF.

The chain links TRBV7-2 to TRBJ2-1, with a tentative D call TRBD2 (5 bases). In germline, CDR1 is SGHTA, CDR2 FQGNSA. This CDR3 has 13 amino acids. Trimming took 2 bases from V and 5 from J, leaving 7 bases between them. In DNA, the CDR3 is TGTGCCAGCAGCTTATTCGGGGACAATGAGCAGTTCTTC. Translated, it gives CASSLFGDNEQFF.

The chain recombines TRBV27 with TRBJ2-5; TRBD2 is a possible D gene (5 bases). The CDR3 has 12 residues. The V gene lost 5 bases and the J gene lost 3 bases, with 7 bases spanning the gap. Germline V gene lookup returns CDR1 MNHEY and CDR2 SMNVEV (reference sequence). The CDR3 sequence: CASSRGEETQYF. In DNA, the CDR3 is TGTGCCAGCAGTCGGGGTGAAGAGACCCAGTACTTC.

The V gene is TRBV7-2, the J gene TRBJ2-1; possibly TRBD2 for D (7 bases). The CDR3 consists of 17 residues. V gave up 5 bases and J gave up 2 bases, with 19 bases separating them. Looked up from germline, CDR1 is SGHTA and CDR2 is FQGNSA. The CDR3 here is CASSPQAGALAYNEQFF. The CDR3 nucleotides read TGTGCCAGCAGCCCGCAGGCGGGGGCTCTTGCCTACAATGAGCAGTTCTTC.

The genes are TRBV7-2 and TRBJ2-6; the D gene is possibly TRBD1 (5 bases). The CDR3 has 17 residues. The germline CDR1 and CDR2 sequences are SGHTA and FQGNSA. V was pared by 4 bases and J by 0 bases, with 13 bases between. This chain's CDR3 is CASSWWPGISGANVLTF. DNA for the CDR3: TGTGCCAGCAGCTGGTGGCCAGGGATCTCTGGGGCCAACGTCCTGACTTTC.

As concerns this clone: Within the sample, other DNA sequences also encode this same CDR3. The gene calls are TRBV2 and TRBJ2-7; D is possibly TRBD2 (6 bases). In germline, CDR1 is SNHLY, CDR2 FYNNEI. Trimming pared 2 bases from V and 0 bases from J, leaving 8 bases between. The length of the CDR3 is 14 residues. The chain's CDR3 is CASSEWGLSYEQYF. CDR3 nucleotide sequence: TGTGCCAGCAGTGAATGGGGACTCTCCTACGAGCAGTACTTC.

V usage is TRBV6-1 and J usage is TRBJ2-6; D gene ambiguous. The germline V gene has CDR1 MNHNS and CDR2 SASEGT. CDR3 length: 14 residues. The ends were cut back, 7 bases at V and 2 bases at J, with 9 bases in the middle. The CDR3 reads CASTPATGANVLTF. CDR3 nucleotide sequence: TGTGCCAGCACCCCCGCGACTGGGGCCAACGTCCTGACTTTC.

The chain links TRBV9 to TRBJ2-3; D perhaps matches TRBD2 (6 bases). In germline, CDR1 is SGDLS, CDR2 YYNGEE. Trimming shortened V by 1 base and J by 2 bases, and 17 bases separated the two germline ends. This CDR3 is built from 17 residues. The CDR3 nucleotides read TGTGCCAGCAGCGTACTTGGGCTAGCGCCGAACACAGATACGCAGTATTTT. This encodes CASSVLGLAPNTDTQYF.

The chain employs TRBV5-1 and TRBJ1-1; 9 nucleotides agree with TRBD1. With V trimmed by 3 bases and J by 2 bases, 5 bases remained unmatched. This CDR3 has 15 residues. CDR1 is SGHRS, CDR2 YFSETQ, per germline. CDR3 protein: CASSSTTGGNTEAFF. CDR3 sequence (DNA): TGCGCCAGCAGCTCTACGACAGGGGGAAACACTGAAGCTTTCTTT.

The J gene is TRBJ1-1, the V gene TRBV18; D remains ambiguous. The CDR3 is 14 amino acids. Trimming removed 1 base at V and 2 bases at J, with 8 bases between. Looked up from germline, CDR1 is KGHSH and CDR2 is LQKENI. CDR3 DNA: TGTGCCAGCTCACCACTAGCGTTTAACACTGAAGCTTTCTTT. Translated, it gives CASSPLAFNTEAFF.

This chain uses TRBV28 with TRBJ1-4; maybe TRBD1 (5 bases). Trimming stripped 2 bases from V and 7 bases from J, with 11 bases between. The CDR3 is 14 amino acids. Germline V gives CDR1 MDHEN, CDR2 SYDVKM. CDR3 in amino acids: CASSLGGKGEKLFF. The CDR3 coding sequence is TGTGCCAGCAGTTTAGGGGGAAAAGGTGAAAAACTGTTTTTT.

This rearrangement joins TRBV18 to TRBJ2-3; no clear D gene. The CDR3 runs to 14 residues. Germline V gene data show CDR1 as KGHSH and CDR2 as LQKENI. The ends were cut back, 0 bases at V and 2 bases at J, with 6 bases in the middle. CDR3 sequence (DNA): TGTGCCAGCTCACCACCGAAGCTCACAGATACGCAGTATTTT. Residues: CASSPPKLTDTQYF.

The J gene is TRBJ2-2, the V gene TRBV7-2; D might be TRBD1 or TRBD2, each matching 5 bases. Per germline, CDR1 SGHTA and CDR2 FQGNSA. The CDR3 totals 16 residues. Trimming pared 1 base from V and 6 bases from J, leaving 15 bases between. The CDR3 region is CASSLVWGSKAGELFF. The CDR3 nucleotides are TGTGCCAGCAGCTTAGTATGGGGGAGTAAGGCCGGGGAGCTGTTTTTT.

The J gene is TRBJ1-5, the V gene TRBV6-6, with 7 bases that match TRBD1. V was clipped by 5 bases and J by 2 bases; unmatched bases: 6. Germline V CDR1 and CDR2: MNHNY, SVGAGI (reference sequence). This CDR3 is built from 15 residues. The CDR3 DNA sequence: TGTGCCAGCAGTCTTACAGGGGATGGCAATCAGCCCCAGCATTTT. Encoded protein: CASSLTGDGNQPQHF.